This T cell receptor (beta chain) derives from a study of T cell responses to AZD1222 COVID-19 vaccine. The germline V gene encodes CDR1 SEHNR and CDR2 FQNEAQ (reference sequence). With 4 bases removed from V and 1 base from J, the gap between germline ends came to 17 bases. The CDR3 contains 16 residues. General study points: With two AZD1222 doses given, Spike-specific TCR breadth and depth both rose. Repertoire collection took place solely once the T cell response had peaked.

About this clone: Its antigen remains unidentified.

TCRdb's table, derived via immunoSEQ multiplex PCR, lists solely in-frame clones and lacks some. The sample lists approximately 150,000 clones, 87% seen once, with approximately 2.5% in the top ten. The chain employs TRBV7-9 and TRBJ2-7; a weak D match, TRBD1 (7 bases). The sequence derives from an adult in good health. The starting material was peripheral blood, obtained on day 0 of AZD1222 vaccination. This CDR3 is CASSSRGGTVSYEQYF. The CDR3 coding sequence is TGTGCCAGCAGCTCCCGGGGCGGGACAGTATCCTACGAGCAGTACTTC.